This is a list of T cell receptor beta chains from one sample in a study of T cell responses to AZD1222 COVID-19 vaccine. Profiling relied on immunoSEQ multiplex PCR, and the TCRdb table lists in-frame clones only, not all of them. The sample lists about 84,000 clones, just over 85% occurring once. This specimen was peripheral blood, taken 28 days after the second AZD1222 dose. These receptors were obtained from an adult who received the AZD1222 COVID-19 vaccine. Both conserved end residues are part of each CDR3. D genes are given only for firm matches. Clone size is not always given. Where it is, it says once, few, many or a class for expanded clones.

DNA: TGTGCCAGCAGCTCCCCTGGACAGGGGCTAGGTCAGTACTTC
CDR3: CASSSPGQGLGQYF
size: -
J: TRBJ2-7
V: TRBV7-9
D: TRBD1

DNA: TGCGCCAGCAGCCAAGATCCGGGGGCGGGTGGCTACACCTTC
CDR3: CASSQDPGAGGYTF
size: few
J: TRBJ1-2
V: TRBV4-1
D: -

DNA: TGTGCCAGCAGCCGACAGGGTGTAAGTGGCTACACCTTC
CDR3: CASSRQGVSGYTF
size: once
J: TRBJ1-2
V: TRBV27
D: TRBD1

DNA: TGTGCCAGCAGTTTCGGGACTAGCGGACCCTACGAGCAGTACTTC
CDR3: CASSFGTSGPYEQYF
size: -
J: TRBJ2-7
V: TRBV6-5
D: TRBD2

DNA: TGTGCCAGCAGTTTTGGGGGCCGCAATCAGCCCCAGCATTTT
CDR3: CASSFGGRNQPQHF
size: -
J: TRBJ1-5
V: TRBV27
D: -

DNA: TGTGCCAGCAGCCTGGACAGGAACACTGAAGCTTTCTTT
CDR3: CASSLDRNTEAFF
size: -
J: TRBJ1-1
V: TRBV6-5
D: -

DNA: TGTGCCACCTCACCCATGAATATCTATGGCTACACCTTC
CDR3: CATSPMNIYGYTF
size: -
J: TRBJ1-2
V: TRBV19
D: -

DNA: TGTGCCAGCAGCTTCACACGGGTTCGCCTCTACGAGCAGTACTTC
CDR3: CASSFTRVRLYEQYF
size: -
J: TRBJ2-7
V: TRBV7-8
D: -

DNA: TGTGCCAGCAGTTTCGGGGTACGGGGGGCCACATATAATTCACCCCTCCACTTT
CDR3: CASSFGVRGATYNSPLHF
size: -
J: TRBJ1-6
V: TRBV27
D: -

DNA: TGTGCCAGCAGCGACCGTCTACCCGGAAACACCATATATTTT
CDR3: CASSDRLPGNTIYF
size: -
J: TRBJ1-3
V: TRBV7-9
D: -

DNA: TGTGCCTGGAGTGTTGTCTGGGGTGAAAAACTGTTTTTT
CDR3: CAWSVVWGEKLFF
size: -
J: TRBJ1-4
V: TRBV30
D: -

DNA: TGTGCCAGCAGCCAAGAGGGAAGGGTGTCGGGCTACACCTTC
CDR3: CASSQEGRVSGYTF
size: -
J: TRBJ1-2
V: TRBV3-1/TRBV3-2
D: -

DNA: TGTGCCAGCAGCCGGGACACAAATCAGCCCCAGCATTTT
CDR3: CASSRDTNQPQHF
size: -
J: TRBJ1-5
V: TRBV7-9
D: -

DNA: TGTGCCAGCAGTGAAGGGCTGATAATCGGGCCCCAGCATTTT
CDR3: CASSEGLIIGPQHF
size: -
J: TRBJ1-5
V: TRBV2
D: -

DNA: TGTGCCAGCAGCGTATGGGGTAGCGGCCAAGAGACCCAGTACTTC
CDR3: CASSVWGSGQETQYF
size: -
J: TRBJ2-5
V: TRBV9
D: -

DNA: TGTGCCAGCAGCCTGGAGAACACCGGGGAGCTGTTTTTT
CDR3: CASSLENTGELFF
size: few
J: TRBJ2-2
V: TRBV11-3
D: -

DNA: TGTGCCAGTAGTACCGGGACTAGCGGGGTGAATACGCAGTATTTT
CDR3: CASSTGTSGVNTQYF
size: -
J: TRBJ2-3
V: TRBV19
D: TRBD2

DNA: TGTGCCAGCTCGATGGGGGGAGCTGGCACAGATACGCAGTATTTT
CDR3: CASSMGGAGTDTQYF
size: -
J: TRBJ2-3
V: TRBV18
D: -

DNA: TGTGCCAGCTCACCACCGGGACGGGAGGAGCAGTTCTTC
CDR3: CASSPPGREEQFF
size: -
J: TRBJ2-1
V: TRBV18
D: -

DNA: TGTGCCAGCAGTGTCTCCTACGAGCAGTACTTC
CDR3: CASSVSYEQYF
size: once
J: TRBJ2-7
V: TRBV28
D: -

DNA: TGTGCCTGGACTAGGACAGGAAACTACGAGCAGTACTTC
CDR3: CAWTRTGNYEQYF
size: few
J: TRBJ2-7
V: TRBV30
D: TRBD1

DNA: TGTGCCAGCAGACCCCCGGGGTCTTCCACTGAAGCTTTCTTT
CDR3: CASRPPGSSTEAFF
size: -
J: TRBJ1-1
V: TRBV6-5
D: -